This T cell receptor beta chain emerged from a study of Tregs in tolerant kidney transplant recipients. Study findings and constraints: Biological reproducibility was not directly addressed in this study. In tolerant patients, donor-specific Tregs outgrew total Tregs, suggesting antigen-driven expansion.

Clones were sequenced by immunoSEQ multiplex PCR, and TCRdb holds only the in-frame ones, with some missing. The listing records 9,900 or so clones. The junction had 2 bases not matched to a gene; V was cut back by 5 bases and J by 7 bases. CDR3 length: 12 residues. Germline V lookup: CDR1 SGHAT, CDR2 FQNNGV. The nonmyeloablative bone marrow transplants came from related graft donors, with transient mixed chimerism. A word on this clone: Antigen unknown. From the germline J gene comes the end of the CDR3, since the read stops 3 residues before it.

The chain is built from TRBV11-2 and TRBJ2-1, with 7 bases aligning to TRBD1. This clonotype originated in a human patient who received a combined kidney and bone marrow transplant. Some T cells may be provided by the graft donor. This specimen was CD8+ T cells from blood (PBMCs), taken 24 months after the transplant. Here the CDR3 reads CASSMGQNEQFF. CDR3 bases read: TGTGCCAGCAGCATGGGACAGAATGAG.